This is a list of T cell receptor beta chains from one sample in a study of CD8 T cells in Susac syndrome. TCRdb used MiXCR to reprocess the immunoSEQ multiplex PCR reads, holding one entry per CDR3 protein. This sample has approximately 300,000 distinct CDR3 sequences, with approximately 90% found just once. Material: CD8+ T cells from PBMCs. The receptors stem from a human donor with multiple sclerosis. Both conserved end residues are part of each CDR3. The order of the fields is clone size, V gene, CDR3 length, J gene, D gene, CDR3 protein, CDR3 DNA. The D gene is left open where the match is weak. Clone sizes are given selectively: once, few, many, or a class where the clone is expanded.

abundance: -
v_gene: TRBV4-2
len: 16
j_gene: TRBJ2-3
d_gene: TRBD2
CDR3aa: CASSQVAGVGGDTQYF
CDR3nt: TGTGCCAGCAGCCAAGTGGCGGGAGTGGGGGGTGATACGCAGTATTTT

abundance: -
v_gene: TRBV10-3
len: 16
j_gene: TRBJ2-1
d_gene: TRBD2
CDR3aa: CAPDEGTRVGCNEQFF
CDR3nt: TGTGCCCCCGACGAGGGGACTAGAGTTGGTTGCAATGAGCAGTTCTTC

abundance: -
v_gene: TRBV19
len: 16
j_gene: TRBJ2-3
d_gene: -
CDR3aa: CASSILGGMHQDTQYF
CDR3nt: TGTGCCAGTAGTATCTTGGGCGGAATGCATCAAGATACGCAGTATTTT

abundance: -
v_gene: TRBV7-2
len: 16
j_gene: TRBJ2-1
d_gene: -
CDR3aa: CASSLGWGGIVGEQFF
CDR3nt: TGTGCCAGCAGCTTAGGTTGGGGCGGGATAGTGGGTGAGCAGTTCTTC

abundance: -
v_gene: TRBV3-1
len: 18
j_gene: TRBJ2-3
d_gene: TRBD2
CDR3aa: CASSQGGLAGANTDTQYF
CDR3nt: TGTGCCAGCAGCCAAGGGGGGCTAGCGGGGGCCAACACAGATACGCAGTATTTT

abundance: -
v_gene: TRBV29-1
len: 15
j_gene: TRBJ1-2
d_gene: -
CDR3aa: CSVVGEEEGIYGYTF
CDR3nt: TGCAGCGTTGTCGGTGAAGAAGAGGGGATCTATGGCTACACCTTC

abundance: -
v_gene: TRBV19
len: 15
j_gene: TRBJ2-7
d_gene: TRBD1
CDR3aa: CASSMGTGAPYEQYF
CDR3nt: TGTGCCAGTAGTATGGGGACAGGGGCCCCCTACGAGCAGTACTTC

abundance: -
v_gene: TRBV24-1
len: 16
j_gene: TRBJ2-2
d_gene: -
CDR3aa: CATSPGHQANTGELFF
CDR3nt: TGTGCCACCAGCCCCGGACACCAAGCGAACACCGGGGAGCTGTTTTTT

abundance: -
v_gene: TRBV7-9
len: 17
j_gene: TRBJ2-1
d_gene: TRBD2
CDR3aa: CASSPIFGGRAYNEQFF
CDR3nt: TGTGCCAGCAGCCCGATCTTCGGTGGGAGGGCCTACAATGAGCAGTTCTTC

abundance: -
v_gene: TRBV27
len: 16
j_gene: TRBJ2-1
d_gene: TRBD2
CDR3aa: CASSLLAGGSYNEQFF
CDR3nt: TGTGCCAGCAGTTTACTAGCGGGAGGGTCCTACAATGAGCAGTTCTTC

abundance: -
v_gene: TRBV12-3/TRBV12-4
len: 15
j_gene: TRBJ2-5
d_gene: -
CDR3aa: CASSPAGTHQETQYF
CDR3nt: TGTGCCAGCAGCCCCGCCGGGACACACCAAGAGACCCAGTACTTC

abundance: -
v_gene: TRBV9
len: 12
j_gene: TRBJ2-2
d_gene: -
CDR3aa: CASSVGLGELFF
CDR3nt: TGTGCCAGCAGCGTAGGACTCGGGGAGCTGTTTTTT

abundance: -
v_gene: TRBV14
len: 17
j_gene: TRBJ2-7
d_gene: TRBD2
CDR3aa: CASSQAIAGPLSYEQYF
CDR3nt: TGTGCCAGCAGCCAAGCTATAGCGGGCCCCCTATCCTACGAGCAGTACTTC

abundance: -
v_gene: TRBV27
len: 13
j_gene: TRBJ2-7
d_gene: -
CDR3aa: CASSFGNTYEQYF
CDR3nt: TGTGCCAGCAGTTTTGGGAACACCTACGAGCAGTACTTC

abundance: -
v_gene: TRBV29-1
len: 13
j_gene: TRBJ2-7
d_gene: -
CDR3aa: CSATRTDNYEQYF
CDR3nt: TGCAGCGCTACTCGGACGGATAACTACGAGCAGTACTTC

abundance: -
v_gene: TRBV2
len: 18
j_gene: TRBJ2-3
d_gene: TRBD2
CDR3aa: CASRGAGTSVTSTDTQYF
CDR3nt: TGTGCCAGCAGGGGGGCCGGGACTAGCGTGACTAGCACAGATACGCAGTATTTT

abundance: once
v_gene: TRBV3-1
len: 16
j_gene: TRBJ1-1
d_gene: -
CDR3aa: CASSQARTARNTEAFF
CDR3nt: TGTGCCAGCAGCCAAGCCCGGACGGCCAGGAACACTGAAGCTTTCTTT

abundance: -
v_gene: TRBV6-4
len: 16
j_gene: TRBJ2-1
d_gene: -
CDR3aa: CASSDSTTGDYNEQFF
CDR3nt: TGTGCCAGCAGTGACAGTACTACCGGGGACTACAATGAGCAGTTCTTC

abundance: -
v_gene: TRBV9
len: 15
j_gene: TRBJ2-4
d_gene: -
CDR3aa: CASSYTDGTKNIQYF
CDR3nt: TGTGCCAGCAGCTATACGGACGGAACCAAAAACATTCAGTACTTC

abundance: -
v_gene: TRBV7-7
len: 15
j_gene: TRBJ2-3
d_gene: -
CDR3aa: CASSLAPGSPDTQYF
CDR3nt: TGTGCTAGCAGCTTAGCCCCGGGGAGTCCAGATACGCAGTATTTT

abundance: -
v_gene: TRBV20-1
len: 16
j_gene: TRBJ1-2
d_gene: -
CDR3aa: CSARDLGTGLYYGYTF
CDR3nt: TGCAGTGCTAGAGATCTAGGTACAGGGCTGTACTATGGCTACACCTTC

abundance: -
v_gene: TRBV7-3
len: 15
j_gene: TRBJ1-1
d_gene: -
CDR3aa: CASSDFGVPNTEAFF
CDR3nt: TGTGCCAGCAGCGACTTCGGGGTGCCGAACACTGAAGCTTTCTTT